This T cell receptor (beta chain) was identified in a study of T cell clones after liver transplantation. Sequenced by immunoSEQ multiplex PCR; TCRdb stores in-frame clones only, minus some. The sample consists of 50,000 or so clones, about nine tenths of them appearing once. The germline V gene encodes CDR1 MNHNY and CDR2 SVGAGI (reference sequence). Trimming cost V 7 bases and J 2 bases, with 8 bases left between them. The CDR3 loop spans 12 amino acids. The chain links TRBV6-6 to TRBJ1-2; D unclear. The sequenced sample was CD8+ T cells from blood, obtained 12 months after liver transplant. This sequence was found in a human patient who received a liver transplant. Certain T cells may be donor cells from the graft. The CDR3 loop reads CASMGENYGYTF. The CDR3 nucleotides read TGTGCCAGCATGGGTGAAAACTATGGCTACACCTTC.